This is a list of T cell receptor beta chains from one sample in a study of control samples from healthy donors and cancer patients. Sequencing used immunoSEQ multiplex PCR; TCRdb keeps in-frame clones, though not all of them. The table lists tens of thousands of clones, about nine tenths of them singletons. Source material: blood. The receptors were gathered from a man aged 30 to 39 in good health. The CDR3 runs from the conserved cysteine through the conserved F or W.

CDR3 protein: CASSPHSGIGYTF
V gene: TRBV27

CDR3 protein: CASSISTTPSYNSPLHF
V gene: TRBV19

CDR3 protein: CASSLRGQGLGEEQYF
V gene: TRBV7-3

CDR3 protein: CASSPTGDNQPQHF
V gene: TRBV5-8

CDR3 protein: CSASPRSEAFF
V gene: TRBV20-1

CDR3 protein: CATHRGLSGTGELFF
V gene: TRBV19

CDR3 protein: CASSSGYNQPQHF
V gene: TRBV5-4

CDR3 protein: CASSQVTLMDTEAFF
V gene: TRBV4-1

CDR3 protein: CATSRTSDVLGSPLHF
V gene: TRBV15

CDR3 protein: CASNREFSGNTIYF
V gene: TRBV6-5

CDR3 protein: CVSVTGNTEAFF
V gene: TRBV19

CDR3 protein: CAGPESSGDEQFF
V gene: TRBV18

CDR3 protein: CASSLVAGSGELFF
V gene: TRBV5-6

CDR3 protein: CASSLWAGVSTDTQYF
V gene: TRBV5-4

CDR3 protein: CASSQYPAGQVEYGYTF
V gene: TRBV4-3

CDR3 protein: CASSLKGAAFF
V gene: TRBV3-1/TRBV3-2

CDR3 protein: CASTLNGLATYEQYF
V gene: TRBV5-6

CDR3 protein: CASSYSLPRANYGYTF
V gene: TRBV6-5

CDR3 protein: CSAGQALGRIGYTF
V gene: TRBV29-1

CDR3 protein: CASSLQWGGELFF
V gene: TRBV5-1

CDR3 protein: CASSLVLIDQETQYF
V gene: TRBV7-2

CDR3 protein: CSASSPGQTGVRYF
V gene: TRBV20-1

CDR3 protein: CSVWTGGAGGYTF
V gene: TRBV29-1

CDR3 protein: CASSPLPVGQRWQFF
V gene: TRBV6-2/TRBV6-3

CDR3 protein: CASSLRLGPFYVDQPQHF
V gene: TRBV28

CDR3 protein: CASSPPGGNTGELFF
V gene: TRBV18

CDR3 protein: CAWSVLRGSEAFF
V gene: TRBV30